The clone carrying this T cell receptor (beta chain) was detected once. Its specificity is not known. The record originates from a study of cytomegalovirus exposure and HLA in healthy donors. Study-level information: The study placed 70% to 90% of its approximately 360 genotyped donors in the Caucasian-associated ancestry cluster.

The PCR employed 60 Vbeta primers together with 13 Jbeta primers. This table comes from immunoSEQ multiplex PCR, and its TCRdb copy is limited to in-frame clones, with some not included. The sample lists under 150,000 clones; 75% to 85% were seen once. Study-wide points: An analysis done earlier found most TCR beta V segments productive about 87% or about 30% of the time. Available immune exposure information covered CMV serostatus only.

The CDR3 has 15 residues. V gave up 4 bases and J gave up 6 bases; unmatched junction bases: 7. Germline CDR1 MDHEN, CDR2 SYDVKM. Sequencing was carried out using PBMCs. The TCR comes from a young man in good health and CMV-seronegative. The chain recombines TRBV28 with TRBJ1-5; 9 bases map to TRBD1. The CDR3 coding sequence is TGTGCCAGCAGTTCCCCACTGGACAGGGGTCAGCCCCAGCATTTT. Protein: CASSSPLDRGQPQHF.